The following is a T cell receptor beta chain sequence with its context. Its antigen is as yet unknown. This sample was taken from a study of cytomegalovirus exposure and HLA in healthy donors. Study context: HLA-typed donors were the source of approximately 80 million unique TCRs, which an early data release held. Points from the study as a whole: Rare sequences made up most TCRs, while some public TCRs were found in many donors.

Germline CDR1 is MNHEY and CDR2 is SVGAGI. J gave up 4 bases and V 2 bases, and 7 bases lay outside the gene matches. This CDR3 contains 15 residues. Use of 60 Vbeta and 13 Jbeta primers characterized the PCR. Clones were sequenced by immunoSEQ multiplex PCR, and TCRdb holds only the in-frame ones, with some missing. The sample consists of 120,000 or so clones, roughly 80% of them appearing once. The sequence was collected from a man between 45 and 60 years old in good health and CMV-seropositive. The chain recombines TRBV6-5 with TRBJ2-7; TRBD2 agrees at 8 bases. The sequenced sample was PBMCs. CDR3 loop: CASSYKAGGSYEQYF. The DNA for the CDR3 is TGTGCCAGCAGTTACAAGGCGGGAGGATCATACGAGCAGTACTTC.